This TCR beta chain was sequenced for a study of early T cells in non-severe SARS-CoV-2 infection. CDR1 and CDR2 from the germline V gene are DFQATT and SNEGSKA (reference sequence). V shed 3 bases and J 6 bases; nucleotides not matched to a gene: 9. CDR3 length: 15 amino acids. TCRdb reprocessed the 5' RACE reads with MiXCR, giving one entry per CDR3 protein. The data show approximately 71,000 distinct CDR3 sequences, 12% seen once. This clonotype was sampled from an adult who was a healthcare worker with PCR-confirmed SARS-CoV-2 infection or an uninfected control (not recorded which). Here the sequenced sample was whole blood, taken at baseline. V usage is TRBV20-1 and J usage is TRBJ1-5; 9 bases align to TRBD1. The CDR3 sequence is CSASTGQGESQPQHF. DNA for the CDR3: TGCAGTGCTAGCACGGGACAGGGAGAAAGTCAGCCCCAGCATTTT.